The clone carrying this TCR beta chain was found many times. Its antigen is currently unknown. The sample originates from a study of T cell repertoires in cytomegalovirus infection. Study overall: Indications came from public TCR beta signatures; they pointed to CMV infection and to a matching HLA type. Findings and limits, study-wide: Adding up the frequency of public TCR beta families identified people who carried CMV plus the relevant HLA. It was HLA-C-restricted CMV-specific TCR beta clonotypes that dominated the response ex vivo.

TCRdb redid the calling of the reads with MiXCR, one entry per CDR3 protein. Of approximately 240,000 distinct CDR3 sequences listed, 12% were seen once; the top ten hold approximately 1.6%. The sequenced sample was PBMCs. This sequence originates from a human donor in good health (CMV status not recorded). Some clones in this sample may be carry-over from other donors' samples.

The CDR3 region has the DNA TGTGCCAGCAGCCCGCGGGGACTAGCGATGAATGAGCAGTTCTTC. Translated: CASSPRGLAMNEQFF. V gene TRBV7-8 combines with J gene TRBJ2-1, with TRBD2 matching over 10 bases. Germline V gene lookup returns CDR1 SGHVS and CDR2 FQNEAQ. This CDR3 contains 15 residues. V lost 5 bases and J lost 7; bases outside the gene matches: 8.